A selection of T cell receptor beta chains follows, all from one sample in a study of OX40 agonist ivuxolimab in advanced cancers. The protocol was immunoSEQ multiplex PCR, while the TCRdb copy is restricted to in-frame clones and leaves out a portion. Of tens of thousands of clones detected, 91% appear once; the ten largest clones hold less than 15%. This sample comprised CD4+ or CD8+ T cells sorted from blood, obtained in a trial of the OX40 agonist ivuxolimab. Source of these receptors: an adult with an advanced solid tumor such as melanoma, head and neck, liver or kidney cancer. CDR3s include the opening cysteine and the closing phenylalanine or tryptophan. A D gene is named only where the DNA matches it firmly. A clone size is listed for some rows: how often the clone was seen (once, few, many), or a class if it is expanded.

J gene | clone size | D gene | V gene | CDR3 protein | CDR3 DNA
TRBJ2-7 | NA | NA | TRBV18 | CASSPTGTYEQYF | TGTGCCAGCTCACCAACAGGTACCTACGAGCAGTACTTC
TRBJ1-5 | NA | NA | TRBV28 | CASNWGRGQPQHF | TGTGCCAGCAACTGGGGCCGGGGTCAGCCCCAGCATTTT
TRBJ2-3 | NA | NA | TRBV28 | CASSLWVGGTDTQYF | TGTGCCAGCAGTTTATGGGTGGGAGGAACAGATACGCAGTATTTT
TRBJ2-4 | NA | NA | TRBV4-3 | CASSQASPGQNIQYF | TGCGCCAGCAGCCAAGCGTCGCCAGGACAAAACATTCAGTACTTC
TRBJ2-7 | NA | NA | TRBV28 | CASSSGPLYEQYF | TGTGCCAGCAGTAGTGGACCCCTGTACGAGCAGTACTTC
TRBJ1-1 | NA | NA | TRBV7-9 | CASSSQTTSPMNTEAFF | TGTGCCAGCAGCTCACAGACTACGTCGCCAATGAACACTGAAGCTTTCTTT
TRBJ2-3 | NA | TRBD2 | TRBV4-3 | CASSQDEAGVGTDTQYF | TGCGCCAGCAGCCAAGACGAAGCGGGAGTCGGCACAGATACGCAGTATTTT
TRBJ2-1 | NA | TRBD1 | TRBV7-9 | CASSLVWTGIGEQFF | TGTGCCAGCAGCTTAGTGTGGACAGGAATAGGTGAGCAGTTCTTC
TRBJ2-7 | NA | NA | TRBV10-3 | CAIRDHSYEQYF | TGTGCCATCAGGGACCATTCCTACGAGCAGTACTTC
TRBJ1-5 | NA | NA | TRBV4-1 | CASSQVSFAEAQPQHF | TGCGCCAGCAGCCAAGTATCTTTCGCGGAGGCTCAGCCCCAGCATTTT
TRBJ1-5 | NA | TRBD1 | TRBV6-5 | CASSTGTVYQPQHF | TGTGCCAGCAGTACCGGGACAGTCTATCAGCCCCAGCATTTT
TRBJ1-3 | medium-sized | NA | TRBV19 | CASSGRYGLGNTIYF | TGTGCCAGTAGTGGGAGATATGGATTGGGAAACACCATATATTTT
TRBJ2-1 | NA | NA | TRBV6-5 | CASGRSNSYNEQFF | TGTGCCAGCGGTAGAAGCAACTCCTACAATGAGCAGTTCTTC
TRBJ2-7 | NA | NA | TRBV4-1 | CASSQIRRDEQYF | TGCGCCAGCAGCCAAATTCGTCGGGACGAGCAGTACTTC
TRBJ2-5 | once | TRBD2 | TRBV7-9 | CASSLSSGQETQYF | TGTGCCAGCAGCTTATCTAGCGGCCAAGAGACCCAGTACTTC
TRBJ2-2 | NA | NA | TRBV29-1 | CSVRPPNTGELFF | TGCAGCGTCAGGCCACCAAACACCGGGGAGCTGTTTTTT
TRBJ2-7 | NA | TRBD2 | TRBV6-1 | CASSEASLAGYEQYF | TGTGCCAGCAGTGAAGCGTCACTAGCGGGGTACGAGCAGTACTTC
TRBJ2-2 | NA | NA | TRBV13 | CASSLGQPKGNTGELFF | TGTGCCAGCAGCCTAGGACAGCCCAAGGGGAACACCGGGGAGCTGTTTTTT
TRBJ1-2 | NA | NA | TRBV15 | CATSRDQEKNYGYTF | TGTGCCACCAGCAGAGATCAGGAAAAAAACTATGGCTACACCTTC
TRBJ2-1 | NA | NA | TRBV7-6 | CASSLASLASNEQFF | TGTGCCAGCAGCTTAGCGAGTCTAGCGTCTAATGAGCAGTTCTTC
TRBJ2-1 | NA | NA | TRBV7-8 | CASSLASSFDEQFF | TGTGCCAGCAGCCTAGCGTCCAGTTTTGATGAGCAGTTCTTC
TRBJ2-1 | NA | NA | TRBV14 | CASSQDRKNEQFF | TGTGCCAGCAGCCAAGATCGTAAGAATGAGCAGTTCTTC
TRBJ1-2 | NA | NA | TRBV28 | CASSTLTVTGGNYGYTF | TGTGCCAGCAGCACACTTACAGTCACCGGCGGGAACTATGGCTACACCTTC